Presented here are 14 T cell receptor beta chains from one specimen sequenced in a study of somatic mutations in cytotoxic T cells in rheumatoid arthritis. Sequencing used immunoSEQ multiplex PCR; TCRdb keeps in-frame clones, though not all of them. The sample records 15,000 to 20,000 clones, about four fifths being singletons. Input material: CD8+ T cells sorted from blood. The receptor source for this set is a woman in her 50s in good health.

This clone turned up a few times. CDR3 sequence (DNA): TGTGCCAGCAGTTACCGAAGGGGAAATTCACCCCTCCACTTT. Protein sequence: CASSYRRGNSPLHF. The chain combines TRBV6-5 with TRBJ1-6; weak D call: TRBD1 (5 bases). The CDR3 extends over 14 amino acids. The V gene's germline CDR1 is MNHEY and CDR2 SVGAGI. The V and J ends lost 2 bases and 7 bases respectively, with 9 bases between them.

This clone was recorded once. The V call is TRBV25-1, the J call TRBJ2-1, with a tentative D call TRBD2 (5 bases). Per the germline V gene, CDR1 is MGHDK and CDR2 is SYGVNS. Trimming stripped 9 bases from V and 8 bases from J, with 8 bases between. This CDR3 region has 10 residues. Here the CDR3 reads CASVRDEQFF. The CDR3 region has the DNA TGTGCCAGTGTGCGGGATGAGCAGTTCTTC.

V and J are TRBV4-2 and TRBJ2-1; 11 nucleotides line up with TRBD2. CDR3 length equals 18 residues. The J segment lost 0 bases and the V segment lost 0 bases, leaving 4 bases of the junction unmatched. Germline values: CDR1 LGHNA, CDR2 YNFKEQ. CDR3 loop: CASSQEGLAAGSYNEQFF. CDR3 nucleotide sequence: TGTGCCAGCAGCCAAGAGGGACTAGCGGCAGGCTCCTACAATGAGCAGTTCTTC.

This chain connects TRBV6-5 to TRBJ2-5; D not certain. Looked up from germline, CDR1 is MNHEY and CDR2 is SVGAGI. The CDR3 spans 15 residues. The V and J ends lost 1 base and 5 bases respectively, with 14 bases between them. The CDR3 DNA follows: TGTGCCAGCAGTTACTTTTCGGGCATCCGGGAGACCCAGTACTTC. Its protein is CASSYFSGIRETQYF.

The chain is built from TRBV7-6 and TRBJ2-5, with D unclear. Germline V CDR1 and CDR2: SGHVS, FNYEAQ. V was pared by 5 bases and J by 4 bases, with 8 bases between. This CDR3 contains 12 residues. The CDR3 region is CASSPRPETQYF. CDR3 DNA: TGTGCCAGCAGCCCACGACCAGAGACCCAGTACTTC.

The rearrangement joins TRBV5-4 to TRBJ2-2; D uncertain. Looked up from germline, CDR1 is SGHNT and CDR2 is YYREEE (reference sequence). The ends were cut back, 2 bases at V and 0 bases at J, with 5 bases in the middle. This CDR3 contains 14 residues. The CDR3 sequence: CASSFITNTGELFF. The CDR3, as DNA: TGTGCCAGCAGCTTTATTACGAACACCGGGGAGCTGTTTTTT. Using reference TRBV5-4 and TRBJ2-2 for the parts outside the CDR3, the full variable domain is ETGVTQSPTHLIKTRGQQVTLRCSSQSGHNTVSWYQQALGQGPQFIFQYYREEENGRGNFPPRFSGLQFPNYSSELNVNALELDDSALYLCASSFITNTGELFFGEGSRLTVL.

This chain links TRBV7-8 with TRBJ1-5; the D gene is possibly TRBD1 (5 bases). Trimming pared 2 bases from V and 2 bases from J, leaving 10 bases between. The germline V gene encodes CDR1 SGHVS and CDR2 FQNEAQ. The CDR3 loop spans 15 amino acids. The CDR3 sequence: CASSLQGEGNQPQHF. Here the CDR3 DNA reads TGTGCCAGCAGCTTACAGGGAGAAGGCAATCAGCCCCAGCATTTT.

The genes are TRBV10-2 and TRBJ2-7; no clear D gene. Germline V gene lookup returns CDR1 WSHSY and CDR2 SAAADI. V shed 3 bases and J shed 0 bases, with 0 bases lying between them. The CDR3 has 11 amino acids. The CDR3 DNA sequence: TGCGCCAGCAGTGACTCCTACGAGCAGTACTTC. Amino acids: CASSDSYEQYF.

This clone is a singleton in its sample. V and J are TRBV14 and TRBJ2-7; 7 bases align to TRBD2. The CDR3 has 15 residues. Germline values: CDR1 SGHDN, CDR2 FVKESK. J was trimmed by 3 bases and V by 0 bases; bases with no gene match: 5. This CDR3 reads CASSQETSRDYEQYF. CDR3 coding DNA: TGTGCCAGCAGCCAAGAGACTAGCAGGGACTACGAGCAGTACTTC.

This clone was counted a few times. The J gene is TRBJ1-5, the V gene TRBV5-1; D is ambiguous. The CDR3 is 13 amino acids. The germline V gene encodes CDR1 SGHRS and CDR2 YFSETQ. Trimming left V 0 bases short and J 4 bases short, with 5 bases between. For the CDR3, the DNA is TGCGCCAGCAGCTTGGACCTAAATCAGCCCCAGCATTTT. Translated: CASSLDLNQPQHF.

This clone was detected a few times. The chain is built from TRBV2 and TRBJ2-2; D gene unclear. The CDR3 consists of 13 residues. Germline V gives CDR1 SNHLY, CDR2 FYNNEI. V lost 5 bases, J lost 5 bases, and 9 bases lay in between. The CDR3 loop reads CASSPDPTGELFF. For the CDR3, the DNA is TGTGCCAGCAGTCCCGATCCAACCGGGGAGCTGTTTTTT.

The table lists this clone with a count of one. This chain joins TRBV5-1 and TRBJ2-2, with D perhaps matching TRBD2 (6 bases). V was clipped by 1 base and J by 1 base, with 11 bases between them. The CDR3 totals 16 residues. CDR1 and CDR2 (germline): SGHRS, YFSETQ. CDR3 in DNA: TGCGCCAGCAGCTTGAGGCCTAGCGAGAACACCGGGGAGCTGTTTTTT. Encoded protein: CASSLRPSENTGELFF.

This clone was detected only a few times. The CDR3 sequence is CASSQGQAYEQYF. CDR3 nucleotides: TGTGCCAGCAGCCAAGGACAGGCCTACGAGCAGTACTTC. The chain employs TRBV14 and TRBJ2-7; perhaps TRBD1 as D (6 bases). CDR1 and CDR2 from the germline V gene are SGHDN and FVKESK. V lost 1 base and J lost 2, with 6 bases in between. The CDR3 covers 13 residues. Supplemented by reference TRBV14 and TRBJ2-7, the full variable domain reads EAGVTQFPSHSVIEKGQTVTLRCDPISGHDNLYWYRRVMGKEIKFLLHFVKESKQDESGMPNNRFLAERTGGTYSTLKVQPAELEDSGVYFCASSQGQAYEQYFGPGTRLTVT.

The chain is built from TRBV5-1 and TRBJ1-1, with a weak D call TRBD1 (5 bases). The length of the CDR3 is 15 residues. Trimming removed 0 bases from V and 5 bases from J, with 14 bases in between. The germline gives CDR1 SGHRS, CDR2 YFSETQ. The CDR3 bases are TGCGCCAGCAGCTTGGCCTCAGGGTCAGGAACTGAAGCTTTCTTT. Translation: CASSLASGSGTEAFF.